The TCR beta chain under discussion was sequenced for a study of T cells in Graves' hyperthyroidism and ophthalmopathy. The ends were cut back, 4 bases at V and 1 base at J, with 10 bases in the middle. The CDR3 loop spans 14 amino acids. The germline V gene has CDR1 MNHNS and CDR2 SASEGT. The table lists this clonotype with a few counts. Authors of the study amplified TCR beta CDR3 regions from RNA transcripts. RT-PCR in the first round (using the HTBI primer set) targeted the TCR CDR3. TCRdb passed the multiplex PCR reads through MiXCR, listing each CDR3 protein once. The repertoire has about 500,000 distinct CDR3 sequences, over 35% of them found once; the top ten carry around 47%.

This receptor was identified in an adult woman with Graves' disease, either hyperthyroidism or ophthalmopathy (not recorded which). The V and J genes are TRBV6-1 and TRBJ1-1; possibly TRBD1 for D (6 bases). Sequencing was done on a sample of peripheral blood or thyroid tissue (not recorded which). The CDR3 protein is CASSGTVWNTEAFF. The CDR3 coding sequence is TGTGCCAGCAGTGGGACAGTCTGGAACACTGAAGCTTTCTTT.